This T cell receptor (beta chain) was captured in a study of molecular identifiers for immune sequencing clone quantification. Overall study findings and caveats: Spiked-in Jurkat TCR RNA corresponding to one cell was reported as detectable against more than 950,000 naive cells.

This clonotype was observed at least ten times. Its antigen is as yet unknown. Researchers sorted naive CD8 T cells as cells that were CD8+CD4-CCR7+CD45RA+. TCRdb itself ran the PCR reads through MiXCR, one entry per CDR3 protein. The sample contains fewer than 350,000 distinct CDR3 sequences, 24% of which appear only once. The TCR sequence derives from a human donor in good health. Some libraries in this study had Jurkat cell RNA spiked in. Sequenced material: naive CD8+ T cells from blood, with Jurkat cell RNA spiked in. Subset described: FACS-sorted CD8+CD4-CCR7+CD45RA+ naive T cells.

This chain's CDR3 is CASSYSYGGTSTDTQYF. Here the CDR3 DNA reads TGTGCCAGCAGTTACTCTTACGGGGGGACGAGCACAGATACGCAGTATTTT. The chain carries TRBV6-5 and TRBJ2-3, with 7 bases aligning to TRBD2. CDR1 is MNHEY and CDR2 is SVGAGI in the germline V gene. With V trimmed by 0 bases and J by 0 bases, 6 bases remained unmatched. The CDR3 sequence is 17 residues long.